Following are 17 T cell receptor beta chains from one sample sequenced in a study of response to subunit inactivated influenza vaccine. TCRdb fed the RT-PCR reads into MiXCR, producing one record per CDR3 protein. The data contain fewer than 400,000 distinct CDR3 sequences, 21% of them singletons. The sequenced sample was PBMCs from blood, obtained 21 months after vaccination. These receptors originate from a man aged 45-69 years who received an inactivated influenza vaccine.

The genes are TRBV19 and TRBJ1-5; no clear D. Between the trimmed V and J ends, which lost 6 bases and 0 bases, there was a span of 12 bases. The germline CDR1 and CDR2 sequences are LNHDA and SQIVND (reference sequence). This CDR3 has 15 amino acids. Written as DNA, the CDR3 is TGTGCCAGTAGGTCCGTCGGACGTAGCAATCAGCCCCAGCATTTT. It encodes CASRSVGRSNQPQHF.

J is TRBJ1-4 and V is TRBV12-3 or TRBV12-4; possibly TRBD1 for D (6 bases). V dropped 5 bases and J dropped 4 bases, with 14 bases sitting between them. The CDR3 length is 15 residues. The DNA for the CDR3 is TGTGCCAGCAGTCAAATTGGACAGTTTAATGAAAAACTGTTTTTT. This sequence encodes CASSQIGQFNEKLFF.

This clonotype was seen a handful of times. The genes are TRBV5-5 and TRBJ1-5; 8 bases map to TRBD1. Germline lookup yields CDR1 SGHKS and CDR2 YYEKEE (reference sequence). The trim removed 0 bases at V and 7 bases at J, leaving 12 bases unmatched. This CDR3 has 17 amino acids. As DNA, the CDR3 is TGTGCCAGCAGCTTGGATGTCGGGACAGGACTCAACCAGCCCCAGCATTTT. Translated, it gives CASSLDVGTGLNQPQHF.

This clonotype has ten or more counts. The rearrangement links TRBV12-3 or TRBV12-4 to TRBJ1-5; D is unclear. V lost 5 bases, J lost 1 base, and 3 bases lay in between. The CDR3 is 12 amino acids. The CDR3 loop is CASSASNQPQHF. In DNA, the CDR3 is TGTGCCAGCAGTGCGAGCAATCAGCCCCAGCATTTT.

This clonotype came up many times. The chain couples TRBV7-9 to TRBJ2-5, with TRBD1 identical over 7 bases. The CDR3 runs to 16 residues. The germline V gene has CDR1 SEHNR and CDR2 FQNEAQ (reference sequence). With 2 bases clipped from V and 1 base from J, the junction kept 7 bases outside the gene matches. In nucleotides, the CDR3 is TGTGCCAGCAGCTTATTGTCGACAGGGATCCAAGAGACCCAGTACTTC. This encodes CASSLLSTGIQETQYF.

This sequence joins TRBV6-2 or TRBV6-3 and TRBJ2-5, with TRBD2 matching over 11 bases. Germline V gives CDR1 MNHEY, CDR2 SVGEGT. With 2 bases clipped from V and 2 bases from J, the junction kept 4 bases outside the gene matches. The CDR3 is made up of 16 amino acids. The CDR3 loop reads CASSYPGLAVQETQYF. CDR3 DNA sequence: TGTGCCAGCAGTTACCCGGGACTAGCGGTTCAAGAGACCCAGTACTTC.

This clonotype was seen more than once but under ten times. The rearrangement links TRBV12-3 or TRBV12-4 to TRBJ2-4; D may correspond to TRBD1 or TRBD2 (5 bases each). The germline V and J ends were trimmed by 1 base and 0 bases, with 10 bases remaining between them. There are 16 residues in the CDR3. CDR3 region: CASSLGGRLAKNIQYF. The CDR3 DNA follows: TGTGCCAGCAGTTTAGGGGGACGGCTAGCCAAAAACATTCAGTACTTC.

The chain joins TRBV15 to TRBJ1-1; D gene unclear. CDR3 size: 11 residues. CDR1 LNHNV and CDR2 YYDKDF come from the germline V gene (reference sequence). Trimming stripped 5 bases from V and 2 bases from J, with 3 bases between. DNA of the CDR3: TGTGCCACCAGCTCAAACACTGAAGCTTTCTTT. Protein sequence: CATSSNTEAFF.

This clonotype was picked up one time. The chain couples TRBV14 to TRBJ2-5; 8 bases match TRBD2. Germline V gene sequence: CDR1 SGHDN, CDR2 FVKESK. Trimming took 4 bases from V and 5 from J; bases not matched to a gene: 6. The CDR3 spans 14 residues. The CDR3 DNA reads TGTGCCAGCAGCCGGGGACTAGTCCCGGAGACCCAGTACTTC. This translates into CASSRGLVPETQYF.

This rearrangement joins TRBV5-4 to TRBJ1-2, with D perhaps TRBD1 (6 bases). Germline values: CDR1 SGHNT, CDR2 YYREEE (reference sequence). V was pared by 1 base and J by 6 bases, with 19 bases between. This CDR3 contains 16 residues. The CDR3 nucleotides are TGTGCCAGCAGCTTGACCGGGACACCCTTGGGCGATGGCTACACCTTC. It encodes CASSLTGTPLGDGYTF.

The V and J genes are TRBV5-1 and TRBJ2-3; 8 nucleotides line up with TRBD2. Germline trimming cut 4 bases from V and 2 bases from J; bases unmatched to any gene: 6. The CDR3 runs 15 residues. Looked up from germline, CDR1 is SGHRS and CDR2 is YFSETQ. Here the CDR3 reads CASSNTSGPTDTQYF. In DNA form, the CDR3 reads TGCGCCAGCAGCAATACTAGCGGTCCCACAGATACGCAGTATTTT.

This clonotype was recorded a few times. The rearrangement links TRBV29-1 to TRBJ2-6, with D hard to call. Germline values: CDR1 SQVTM, CDR2 ANQGSEA. The V end was cut by 3 bases, the J end by 4 bases, with 7 bases between. The CDR3 is made up of 13 amino acids. The CDR3 sequence is CSVEVKGANVLTF. CDR3 sequence (DNA): TGCAGCGTTGAGGTAAAGGGGGCCAACGTCCTGACTTTC. Complete variable domain (other parts from reference TRBV29-1 and TRBJ2-6): SAVISQKPSRDICQRGTSLTIQCQVDSQVTMMFWYRQQPGQSLTLIATANQGSEATYESGFVIDKFPISRPNLTFSTLTVSNMSPEDSSIYLCSVEVKGANVLTFGAGSRLTVL.

This chain connects TRBV14 to TRBJ2-5; 8 positions agree with TRBD2. J was trimmed by 5 bases and V by 2 bases; bases with no gene match: 7. Germline lookup yields CDR1 SGHDN and CDR2 FVKESK. The CDR3 runs to 15 residues. The CDR3, as DNA: TGTGCCAGCAGCCAACAGAGCGGGAGTTGGGAGACCCAGTACTTC. It codes for CASSQQSGSWETQYF.

This clonotype was counted between two and nine times. The V gene is TRBV4-1, the J gene TRBJ2-3, with unresolved D. Germline values: CDR1 MGHRA, CDR2 YSYEKL. The CDR3 sequence is 13 residues long. V lost 2 bases, J lost 3 bases, and 6 bases lay in between. In DNA, the CDR3 is TGCGCCAGCAGCCAATTCGGGACAGATACGCAGTATTTT. Residues: CASSQFGTDTQYF.

In its sample, this clonotype was seen many times. The rearrangement links TRBV20-1 to TRBJ2-5, with 8 bases aligning to TRBD2. J lost 4 bases, V lost 3 bases, and 7 bases had no gene match. The germline V gene encodes CDR1 DFQATT and CDR2 SNEGSKA (reference sequence). CDR3 length equals 14 residues. The CDR3 DNA is TGCAGTGCTAGTGGTAGCGGGAACTTAGAGACCCAGTACTTC. It translates to CSASGSGNLETQYF.

This clonotype was found a few times. V is TRBV4-2 and J is TRBJ2-5; possibly TRBD1 for D (6 bases). Trimming took off 4 bases at V and 0 bases at J, with 15 bases between the two ends. This CDR3 is 16 amino acids long. Germline-derived CDR1 and CDR2 are LGHNA and YNFKEQ. The CDR3 sequence is CASSRGHAGYQETQYF. CDR3 coding DNA: TGTGCCAGCAGCCGGGGACACGCCGGGTACCAAGAGACCCAGTACTTC.

This chain joins TRBV7-2 and TRBJ2-1, with unresolved D. Germline values: CDR1 SGHTA, CDR2 FQGNSA. V lost 7 bases and J 4 bases, leaving 5 bases between the germline ends. This CDR3 has 11 amino acids. As DNA, the CDR3 is TGTGCCAGCACGGATTACAATGAGCAGTTCTTC. Residues: CASTDYNEQFF.